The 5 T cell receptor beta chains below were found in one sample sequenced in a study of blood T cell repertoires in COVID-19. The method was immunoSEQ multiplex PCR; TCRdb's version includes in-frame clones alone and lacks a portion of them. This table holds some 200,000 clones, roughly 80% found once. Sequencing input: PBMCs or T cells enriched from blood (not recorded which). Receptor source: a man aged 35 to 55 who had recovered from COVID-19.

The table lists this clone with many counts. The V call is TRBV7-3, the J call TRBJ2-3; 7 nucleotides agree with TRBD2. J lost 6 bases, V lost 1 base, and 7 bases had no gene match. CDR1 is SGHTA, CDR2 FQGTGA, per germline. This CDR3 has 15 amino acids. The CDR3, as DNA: TGTGCCAGCAGCTTAATGGGTAGCGGGCTGGATACGCAGTATTTT. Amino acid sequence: CASSLMGSGLDTQYF.

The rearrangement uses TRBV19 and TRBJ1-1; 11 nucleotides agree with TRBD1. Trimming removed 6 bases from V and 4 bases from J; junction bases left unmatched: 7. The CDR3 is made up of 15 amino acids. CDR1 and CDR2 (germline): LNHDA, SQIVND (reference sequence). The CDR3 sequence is CASSRDRGSGTEAFF. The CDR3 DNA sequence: TGTGCCAGTAGCCGGGACAGGGGGTCGGGCACTGAAGCTTTCTTT.

In DNA form, the CDR3 reads TGTGCCAGCAGCCCCGACAGGGGGCCAGATACGCAGTATTTT. Its protein is CASSPDRGPDTQYF. The chain is built from TRBV5-4 and TRBJ2-3; 10 bases match TRBD1. Germline lookup yields CDR1 SGHNT and CDR2 YYREEE (reference sequence). The V and J ends lost 4 bases and 4 bases, in that order; junction bases with no gene match: 3. The CDR3 is made up of 14 amino acids.

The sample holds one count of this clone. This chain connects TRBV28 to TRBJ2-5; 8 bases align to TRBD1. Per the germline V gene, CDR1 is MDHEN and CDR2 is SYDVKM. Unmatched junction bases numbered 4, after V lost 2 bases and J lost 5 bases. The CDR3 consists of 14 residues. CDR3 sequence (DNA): TGTGCCAGCAGTTTACACAGGGGGAGGGAGACCCAGTACTTC. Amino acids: CASSLHRGRETQYF.

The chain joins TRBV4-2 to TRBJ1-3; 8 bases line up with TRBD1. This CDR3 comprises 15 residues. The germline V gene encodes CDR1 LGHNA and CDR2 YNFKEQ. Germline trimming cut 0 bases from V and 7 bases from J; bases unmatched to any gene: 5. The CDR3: CASSQEPRTGNTIYF. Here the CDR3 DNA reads TGTGCCAGCAGCCAAGAGCCCCGGACAGGGAACACCATATATTTT.